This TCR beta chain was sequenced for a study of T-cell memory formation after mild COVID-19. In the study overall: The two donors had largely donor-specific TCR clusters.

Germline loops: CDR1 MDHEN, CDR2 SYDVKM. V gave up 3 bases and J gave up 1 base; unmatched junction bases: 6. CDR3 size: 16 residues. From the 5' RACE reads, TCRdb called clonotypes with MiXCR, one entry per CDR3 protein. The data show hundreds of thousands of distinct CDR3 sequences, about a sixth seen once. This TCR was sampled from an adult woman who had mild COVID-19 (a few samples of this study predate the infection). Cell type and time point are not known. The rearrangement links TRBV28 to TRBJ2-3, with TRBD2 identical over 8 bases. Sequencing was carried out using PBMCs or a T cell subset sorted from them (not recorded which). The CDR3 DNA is TGTGCCAGCAGTTTGGGGTCAGCGGGGGGCACAGATACGCAGTATTTT. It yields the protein CASSLGSAGGTDTQYF.